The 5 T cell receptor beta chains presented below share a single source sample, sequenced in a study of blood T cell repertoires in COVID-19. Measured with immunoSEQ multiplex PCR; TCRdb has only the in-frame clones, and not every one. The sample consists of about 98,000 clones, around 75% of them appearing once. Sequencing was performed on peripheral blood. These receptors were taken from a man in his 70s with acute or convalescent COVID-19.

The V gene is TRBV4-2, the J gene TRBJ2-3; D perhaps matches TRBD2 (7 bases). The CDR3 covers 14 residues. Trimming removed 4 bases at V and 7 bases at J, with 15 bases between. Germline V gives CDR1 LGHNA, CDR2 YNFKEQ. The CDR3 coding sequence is TGTGCCAGCAGCCCGGAGGGGGGGCGGTATACGCAGTATTTT. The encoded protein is CASSPEGGRYTQYF.

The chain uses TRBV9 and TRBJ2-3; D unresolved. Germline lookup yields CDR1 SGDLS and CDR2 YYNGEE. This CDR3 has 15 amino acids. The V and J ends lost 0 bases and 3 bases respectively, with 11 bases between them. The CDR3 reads CASSVVGHRTDTQYF. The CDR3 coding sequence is TGTGCCAGCAGCGTAGTGGGCCATAGGACAGATACGCAGTATTTT.

The CDR3 DNA reads as TGTGCCAGCAGTTACTCGGACTTAACCTACGAGCAGTACTTC. As protein: CASSYSDLTYEQYF. The genes are TRBV6-5 and TRBJ2-7; D perhaps matches TRBD2 (5 bases). The CDR3 covers 14 residues. Germline loops: CDR1 MNHEY, CDR2 SVGAGI. V was trimmed by 0 bases and J by 2 bases, leaving 8 bases between them.

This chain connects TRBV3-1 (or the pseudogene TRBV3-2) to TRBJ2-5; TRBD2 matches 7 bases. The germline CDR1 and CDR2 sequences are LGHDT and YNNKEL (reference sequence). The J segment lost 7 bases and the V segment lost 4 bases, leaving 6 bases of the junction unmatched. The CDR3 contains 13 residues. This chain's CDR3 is CASSLGLGGTQYF. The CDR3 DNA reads TGTGCCAGCAGCCTAGGACTAGGAGGGACCCAGTACTTC.

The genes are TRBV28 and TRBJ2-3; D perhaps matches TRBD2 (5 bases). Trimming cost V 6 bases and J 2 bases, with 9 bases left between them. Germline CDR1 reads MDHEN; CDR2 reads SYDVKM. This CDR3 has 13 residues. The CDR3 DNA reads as TGTGCCAGCAGCCCGGGATCCACAGATACGCAGTATTTT. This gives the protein CASSPGSTDTQYF.